A selection of T cell receptor beta chains follows, all from one sample in a study of cytomegalovirus exposure and HLA in healthy donors. Profiling relied on immunoSEQ multiplex PCR, and the TCRdb table lists in-frame clones only, not all of them. The sample carries tens of thousands of clones, over 70% recorded once. The source material was PBMCs. All receptors derive from a woman in her thirties or forties in good health and CMV-seronegative. Each CDR3 is given with its conserved first and last residue. D genes are given only for firm matches. Some rows have no size entry. The others give once, few or many, or a class for an expanded clone.

V,J,size,D,DNA,CDR3
TRBV27,TRBJ2-7,NA,NA,TGTGCCAGCAGTTTAGGCTATTATTCGGGTGAGCAGTACTTC,CASSLGYYSGEQYF
TRBV27,TRBJ1-1,NA,TRBD1,TGTGCCAGCAGTCCGGGACAGGGTGGCACTGAAGCTTTCTTT,CASSPGQGGTEAFF
TRBV6-6,TRBJ2-7,NA,TRBD1,TGTGCCAGCAGTCTTCCGGGACAGGGGACCTACGAGCAGTACTTC,CASSLPGQGTYEQYF
TRBV30,TRBJ1-1,few,NA,TGTGCCTGGAGTGGAGACACTGAAGCTTTCTTT,CAWSGDTEAFF
TRBV9,TRBJ1-5,NA,NA,TGTGCCAGCAGCGTCGAACCCTACGGGTCCCAGCATTTT,CASSVEPYGSQHF
TRBV7-2,TRBJ2-1,NA,TRBD2,TGTGCCAGCAGTCCCTTCCGGCCAGCGGGAATCGTTGAGCAGTTCTTC,CASSPFRPAGIVEQFF
TRBV28,TRBJ2-7,NA,TRBD2,TGTGCCAGCAGTAGGACTAGCGGGAGTTACGAGCAGTACTTC,CASSRTSGSYEQYF
TRBV7-9,TRBJ2-7,NA,NA,TGTGCCAGCAGCCCTCGGTCTTACGAGCAGTACTTC,CASSPRSYEQYF
TRBV7-6,TRBJ2-1,NA,NA,TGTGCCAGCGGTAGGGGGGGGAGCTCCTACAATGAGCAGTTCTTC,CASGRGGSSYNEQFF
TRBV23-1,TRBJ2-7,NA,NA,TGCGCCAGCAGTCGACTAGGGACAGACTGGATTAGGAGCTACGAGCAGTACTTC,CASSRLGTDWIRSYEQYF
TRBV7-9,TRBJ2-1,NA,NA,TGTGCCAGCAGCACAACATACGAGCAGTTCTTC,CASSTTYEQFF
TRBV30,TRBJ2-1,NA,NA,TGTGCCTGGAGCCCCGGTTCCAATGAGCAGTTCTTC,CAWSPGSNEQFF
TRBV29-1,TRBJ2-1,NA,TRBD2,TGCAGCGTCGATACCGGGACTAGCCGGAATGAGCAGTTCTTC,CSVDTGTSRNEQFF
TRBV7-3,TRBJ2-6,few,TRBD2,TGTGCCAGCAGCTTGGGACTAGCTGGGGCCAACGTCCTGACTTTC,CASSLGLAGANVLTF
TRBV7-9,TRBJ1-1,NA,NA,TGTGCCAGCAGCTTAAGCGTCACTGAAGCTTTCTTT,CASSLSVTEAFF
TRBV27,TRBJ2-7,NA,TRBD1,TGTGCCAGCAGGGTAACGACAGGGGCATCCTACGAGCAGTACTTC,CASRVTTGASYEQYF
TRBV6-1,TRBJ1-1,few,TRBD1,TGTGCCAGCAGTGATAGGGACAGGGGAGGTGCTTTCTTT,CASSDRDRGGAFF
TRBV5-4,TRBJ2-3,NA,TRBD2,TGTGCCAGCAGCTTACCGTTGGGCCTAGCGGGAGGGGGAGGGACAGATACGCAGTATTTT,CASSLPLGLAGGGGTDTQYF
TRBV4-1,TRBJ2-7,NA,TRBD2,TGCGCCAGCAGCCGCCAACTAGCGGGAGGAGTATACGAGCAGTACTTC,CASSRQLAGGVYEQYF
TRBV6-1,TRBJ1-2,few,NA,TGTGCCAGCACCACACCCGGAGGGCGCTATGGCTACACCTTC,CASTTPGGRYGYTF
TRBV10-1,TRBJ2-3,NA,TRBD2,TGCGCCAGTAGCCTCGGACTAGCGGGGCCCTCTAGCACAGATACGCAGTATTTT,CASSLGLAGPSSTDTQYF
TRBV11-3,TRBJ2-5,NA,TRBD1,TGTGCCAGCAGCCTCGACGGACCAGGGGGACAAGAGACCCAGTACTTC,CASSLDGPGGQETQYF
TRBV6-1,TRBJ1-5,NA,TRBD1,TGTGCCAGCAGGGACAGGGCGAATCAGCCCCAGCATTTT,CASRDRANQPQHF
TRBV11-2,TRBJ1-2,NA,TRBD1,TGTGCCAGCAGCCTCCCCGGGACAGGGGGTGGCTATGGCTACACCTTC,CASSLPGTGGGYGYTF
TRBV28,TRBJ2-1,NA,NA,TGTGCCACCAGGGGGGGGAGCTCCTACAATGAGCAGTTCTTC,CATRGGSSYNEQFF
TRBV6-1,TRBJ2-6,NA,NA,TGTGCCAGCAGTGACGTCAGGGTAAATGGGGCCAACGTCCTGACTTTC,CASSDVRVNGANVLTF
TRBV4-2,TRBJ2-2,once,TRBD2,TGTGCCAGCAGCCAAGATCGAAGCGGGGGGGCGGGGGGCACCGGGGAGCTGTTTTTT,CASSQDRSGGAGGTGELFF
TRBV30,TRBJ1-1,NA,NA,TGTGCCTGGAGTAGGCAGGGTGGGACTGAAGCTTTCTTT,CAWSRQGGTEAFF
TRBV9,TRBJ1-1,NA,NA,TGTGCCAGCAGCGTAGCAGGGGCTGATATTGAAGCTTTCTTT,CASSVAGADIEAFF
TRBV28,TRBJ2-1,NA,TRBD2,TGTGCCAGCAGTTCTAGCGGGATTAAGAATGAGCAGTTCTTC,CASSSSGIKNEQFF
TRBV6-1,TRBJ2-3,NA,TRBD1,TGTGCCAGCTTTACGGACAGGGGAATCCCAGATACGCAGTATTTT,CASFTDRGIPDTQYF
TRBV27,TRBJ2-3,NA,NA,TGTGCCAGCACTCAGGATTGGGGCACAGATACGCAGTATTTT,CASTQDWGTDTQYF
TRBV6-5,TRBJ2-2,NA,NA,TGTGCCAGCAGCCCACCGGGCAGGGGGGCCGGGGAGCTGTTTTTT,CASSPPGRGAGELFF
TRBV10-3,TRBJ2-2,NA,TRBD2,TGTGCCACGGTTAGCGGGGCCCCCACCGGGGAGCTGTTTTTT,CATVSGAPTGELFF
TRBV11-3,TRBJ2-7,NA,TRBD2,TGTGCCAGCAGCTTAGAGGCGGGGGGCTCCTACGAGCAGTACTTC,CASSLEAGGSYEQYF